This T cell receptor (beta chain) was recorded in a study of cytomegalovirus exposure and HLA in healthy donors. Trimming took 6 bases from V and 7 from J, leaving 9 bases between them. The germline V gene encodes CDR1 MDHEN and CDR2 SYDVKM. The CDR3 has 11 amino acids. Libraries were prepared by immunoSEQ multiplex PCR; TCRdb keeps only in-frame clonotypes and omits some of them. The table has roughly 68,000 clones, over 95% seen once; the top ten hold over 2%. The chain couples TRBV28 to TRBJ1-2, with D unclear. The clonotype originates from a young man in good health and CMV-seronegative. Sequenced sample: PBMCs. The CDR3 DNA sequence: TGTGCCAGCAGCTACTTGTCTGGCTACACCTTC. It yields the protein CASSYLSGYTF.